Described below is a single T cell receptor beta chain sequence and its context. Antigen specificity is unknown. The PCR used 60 Vbeta and 13 Jbeta primers. Using immunoSEQ multiplex PCR, the repertoire was profiled, and TCRdb retains in-frame clones only, with some absent. The sample comprises some 120,000 clones, around 83% of which are singletons, and roughly 22% rests with the top ten. This sample was taken from a study of cytomegalovirus exposure and HLA in healthy donors. The CDR3 totals 13 residues. V lost 8 bases, J lost 6 bases, and 16 bases lay in between. Germline V gene lookup returns CDR1 MNHNS and CDR2 SASEGT. Study-wide points: The study recorded 164 TCR beta chains that were cytomegalovirus-associated.

The clonotype comes from a man aged 25 to 40 in good health and CMV-seropositive. The sequenced material came from PBMCs. The chain carries TRBV6-1 and TRBJ1-2, with D uncertain. CDR3 bases: TGTGCCAGCCAAAAGAGGGAATTTGATGGCTACACCTTC. Protein: CASQKREFDGYTF.